This T cell receptor (beta chain) originates from a study of T cells after somatic rescue of genetic block. Assay: immunoSEQ multiplex PCR; the TCRdb copy retains only in-frame clones and omits some. The sample has roughly 120,000 clones, about nine tenths seen once. Looked up from germline, CDR1 is SGHRS and CDR2 is YFSETQ. The CDR3 totals 14 residues. The junction had 6 bases not matched to a gene; V was cut back by 4 bases and J by 4 bases. The genes are TRBV5-1 and TRBJ2-5; 8 bases fit TRBD2. The receptor was derived from a woman aged 18-29 years. The specimen was peripheral blood mononuclear cells (PBMCs). CDR3 residues: CASSPGRGLETQYF. As DNA, the CDR3 is TGCGCCAGCAGCCCCGGGAGGGGCCTAGAGACCCAGTACTTC.